This T cell receptor beta chain was identified during a study of CD8+ T cells in alopecia areata. This clone turned up a few times. cDNA prepared by RNA extraction and subsequent reverse transcription served as the template for sequencing. Repertoires were generated with immunoSEQ multiplex PCR, while TCRdb's copy carries only in-frame clones and drops some. The sample holds under 250,000 clones; over 60% are singletons and the top ten take around 1.3%. The treatment denotes: oral pan-JAK inhibitor, 5-10 mg twice daily. The source material was CD4+ T cells sorted from blood, sampled at week 44, from a patient treated with tofacitinib. The sequence was collected from a human donor with alopecia areata.

CDR3 residues: CSVARDRGSDTQYF. The CDR3 nucleotides are TGCAGCGTTGCCCGGGACAGGGGGTCAGATACGCAGTATTTT. The chain recombines TRBV29-1 with TRBJ2-3, with 11 bases aligning to TRBD1. Trimming at V came to 4 bases and at J to 4 bases, leaving 4 bases not matched to a gene. The CDR3 has 14 residues. Germline V gene lookup returns CDR1 SQVTM and CDR2 ANQGSEA.